This TCR beta chain appears in the sequencing data of a study of T cell repertoires and Cas9 in healthy adults. About the study: Multi-effector potency, cytotoxicity and lineage were assessed in SpCas9-reactive CD4 and CD8 T cells.

Libraries were prepared by immunoSEQ multiplex PCR; TCRdb keeps only in-frame clonotypes and omits some of them. This table holds roughly 23,000 clones, 91% found once. General study results and limits: SpCas9-reactive regulatory T cells reportedly mitigated SpCas9-reactive effector T cells in vitro.

Remarks on this clone: Its specificity is unknown.

The CDR3 totals 13 residues. The germline V gene has CDR1 SGHVS and CDR2 FQNEAQ. Trimming left V 2 bases short and J 7 bases short, with 11 bases between. This TCR derives from a human donor in good health. Sequenced material: CD4+ effector T cells (CD127+, CD25-, CD137-, CD154-) from PBMCs; culture status not recorded. The J gene is TRBJ1-2, the V gene TRBV7-8; D uncertain. CDR3 region: CASSLLRIGGYTF. DNA of the CDR3: TGTGCCAGCAGCTTACTACGAATTGGTGGCTACACCTTC.